The 32 T cell receptor beta chains below all came from one sample that was sequenced in a study of T cells after yellow fever vaccination. TCRdb analysed the 5' RACE reads with MiXCR anew, one entry per CDR3 protein. The table lists 120,000 or so distinct CDR3 sequences, about 15% of them singletons. Sequenced here: CD8+ T cells sorted from PBMCs, sampled 5 days after the yellow fever booster vaccination. The receptors were gathered from a man aged 18-30 years who received the YFV17D yellow fever vaccine.

This clonotype showed up many times. V is TRBV20-1 and J is TRBJ2-5; 9 nucleotides align to TRBD2. Germline values: CDR1 DFQATT, CDR2 SNEGSKA (reference sequence). The CDR3 totals 14 residues. Here the CDR3 DNA reads TGCAGCGCCGGGACTAGCCCTGATGGAGGGACCCAGTACTTC. This sequence encodes CSAGTSPDGGTQYF.

This clonotype showed up just a few times. This sequence joins TRBV7-9 and TRBJ2-5, with unresolved D. Per the germline V gene, CDR1 is SEHNR and CDR2 is FQNEAQ (reference sequence). Trimming cost V 1 base and J 3 bases, with 9 bases left between them. The CDR3 loop spans 14 amino acids. CDR3 loop: CASSLVELEETQYF. DNA for the CDR3: TGTGCCAGCAGCTTAGTAGAACTCGAAGAGACCCAGTACTTC.

The chain joins TRBV7-8 to TRBJ2-5; perhaps TRBD1 as D (5 bases). The CDR3 has 15 amino acids. Germline V lookup: CDR1 SGHVS, CDR2 FQNEAQ. Trimming cost V 6 bases and J 12 bases, with 26 bases left between them. DNA of the CDR3: TGTGCCAGCAGTCTCCGTGAGGCGGACACTGCATCCAAGTACTTC. This gives the protein CASSLREADTASKYF.

J is TRBJ2-1 and V is TRBV4-3; no firm D call. The CDR3 loop spans 15 amino acids. Between the trimmed V and J ends, which lost 0 bases and 0 bases, there was a span of 6 bases. Looked up from germline, CDR1 is LGHNA and CDR2 is YSLEER. CDR3 amino acids: CASSQDRVSYNEQFF. CDR3 coding DNA: TGCGCCAGCAGCCAAGATAGGGTCTCCTACAATGAGCAGTTCTTC.

This clonotype has just a few counts. The chain couples TRBV29-1 to TRBJ1-4; 7 bases agree with TRBD1. V trimming: 1 base; J trimming: 8 bases; junction bases outside the gene matches: 7. Germline V gives CDR1 SQVTM, CDR2 ANQGSEA. This CDR3 spans 14 amino acids. CDR3 sequence (DNA): TGCAGCGTTGAAGCCCTCCAAGGGGGCGAAAAACTGTTTTTT. Translated: CSVEALQGGEKLFF. The complete variable domain, with remaining parts taken from reference TRBV29-1 and TRBJ1-4, reads SAVISQKPSRDICQRGTSLTIQCQVDSQVTMMFWYRQQPGQSLTLIATANQGSEATYESGFVIDKFPISRPNLTFSTLTVSNMSPEDSSIYLCSVEALQGGEKLFFGSGTQLSVL.

The chain is built from TRBV12-3 or TRBV12-4 and TRBJ2-2, with 10 bases identical to TRBD1. Trimming took 5 bases from V and 5 from J; bases not matched to a gene: 14. The CDR3 covers 18 residues. The CDR3 bases are TGTGCCAGCAGTACCCGTCCCGGGACAGGGGTGTGGACCGGGGAGCTGTTTTTT. Protein: CASSTRPGTGVWTGELFF.

The V gene is TRBV12-5, the J gene TRBJ1-1; D ambiguous. The CDR3 contains 12 residues. The V end was cut by 3 bases, the J end by 3 bases, with 5 bases between. CDR1 and CDR2 from the germline V gene are LGHNT and FRNRAP. The CDR3 coding sequence is TGTGCTAGTGGTTTCGGGGACACTGAAGCTTTCTTT. This translates into CASGFGDTEAFF.

This clonotype showed up just a few times. The chain links TRBV3-1 to TRBJ2-2; weak D call: TRBD1 (6 bases). The germline V and J ends were trimmed by 4 bases and 4 bases, with 13 bases remaining between them. Germline loops: CDR1 LGHDT, CDR2 YNNKEL (reference sequence). The CDR3 is 15 amino acids. The CDR3 spells CASSLPSDSTGELFF. The CDR3 nucleotides read TGTGCCAGCAGCCTCCCCTCGGACAGCACCGGGGAGCTGTTTTTT.

This clonotype was detected a few times. The V call is TRBV24-1, the J call TRBJ1-4; no reliable D call. Germline V CDR1 and CDR2: KGHDR, SFDVKD. The CDR3 spans 8 residues. V lost 12 bases to trimming and J lost 10 bases, with 5 bases between them. CDR3 coding DNA: TGTGCCGATAGAAAACTGTTTTTT. Protein sequence: CADRKLFF.

This clonotype was counted between two and nine times. The chain is built from TRBV15 and TRBJ2-1, with D tentatively TRBD1 or TRBD2 (5 bases each). Trimming stripped 9 bases from V and 7 bases from J, with 13 bases between. CDR1 is LNHNV and CDR2 is YYDKDF in the germline V gene (reference sequence). The CDR3 consists of 12 residues. The CDR3 region is CATPGTGNEQFF. CDR3 coding DNA: TGTGCCACTCCCGGGACGGGAAATGAGCAGTTCTTC. The variable domain in full, completed from reference TRBV15 and TRBJ2-1, reads DAMVIQNPRYQVTQFGKPVTLSCSQTLNHNVMYWYQQKSSQAPKLLFHYYDKDFNNEADTPDNFQSRRPNTSFCFLDIRSPGLGDTAMYLCATPGTGNEQFFGPGTRLTVL.

This clonotype occurred a few times. The chain couples TRBV30 to TRBJ2-7, with D tentatively TRBD2 (5 bases). The CDR3 is made up of 14 amino acids. Germline V gene lookup returns CDR1 GTSNPN and CDR2 SVGIG (reference sequence). Trimming cost V 2 bases and J 4 bases, with 15 bases left between them. The CDR3 sequence: CAWSFTWTGYEQYF. In DNA, the CDR3 is TGTGCCTGGAGTTTCACATGGACGGGGTACGAGCAGTACTTC.

This clonotype was seen only a few times. This chain links TRBV25-1 with TRBJ2-2, with D unresolved. The CDR3 contains 13 residues. In germline, CDR1 is MGHDK, CDR2 SYGVNS. Trimming cost V 4 bases and J 1 base, with 4 bases left between them. DNA for the CDR3: TGTGCCAGCAGTGCAGAGAACACCGGGGAGCTGTTTTTT. Translation gives CASSAENTGELFF.

This clonotype was counted a few times. The V gene is TRBV7-9, the J gene TRBJ2-7, with TRBD2 identical over 8 bases. The CDR3 is 15 residues long. Germline CDR1 reads SEHNR; CDR2 reads FQNEAQ (reference sequence). After removal of 4 bases from V and 5 bases from J, the junction contained 10 bases not matched to a gene. CDR3 in DNA: TGTGCCAGCAGCTCCCTTGTAGCGGGACCCCACGAGCAGTACGTC. Translation gives CASSSLVAGPHEQYV.

There are many counts of this clonotype. V and J are TRBV10-3 and TRBJ2-7; 8 bases are a match to TRBD1. Germline V gene data show CDR1 as ENHRY and CDR2 as SYGVKD. CDR3 length: 14 amino acids. Germline trimming cut 6 bases from V and 9 bases from J; bases unmatched to any gene: 13. The CDR3 coding sequence is TGTGCCATCAGGGATCGGACAGGGACGGATGTGCAGTACTTC. Its protein is CAIRDRTGTDVQYF.

The CDR3 here is CASSKVLERDTDTQYF. The CDR3 nucleotides are TGCGCCAGCAGTAAGGTTCTGGAGCGGGACACAGATACGCAGTATTTT. The chain carries TRBV4-3 and TRBJ2-3; 7 bases agree with TRBD2. The length of the CDR3 is 16 residues. Trimming at V came to 6 bases and at J to 2 bases, leaving 11 bases not matched to a gene. In germline, CDR1 is LGHNA, CDR2 YSLEER.

The chain links TRBV6-6 to TRBJ2-7; the D gene is possibly TRBD1 (5 bases). In germline, CDR1 is MNHNY, CDR2 SVGAGI (reference sequence). CDR3 length: 17 amino acids. V lost 0 bases and J lost 5, with 20 bases in between. CDR3 protein: CASSYSVQALTTHEQYF. The CDR3 DNA is TGTGCCAGCAGTTACTCGGTACAGGCCCTTACCACGCACGAGCAGTACTTC.

This clonotype was seen ten or more times. V is TRBV6-5 and J is TRBJ1-3; TRBD1 might be the D (5 bases). V shed 3 bases and J shed 2 bases, with 8 bases lying between them. This CDR3 is 14 amino acids long. CDR1 is MNHEY and CDR2 is SVGAGI in the germline V gene. This chain's CDR3 is CASSYSTAGNTIYF. Here the CDR3 DNA reads TGTGCCAGCAGTTATTCGACAGCTGGAAACACCATATATTTT.

The chain uses TRBV6-5 and TRBJ1-2, with D possibly TRBD1 on 5 matching bases. The CDR3 length is 16 residues. V lost 7 bases and J 4 bases, leaving 22 bases between the germline ends. Germline V gene lookup returns CDR1 MNHEY and CDR2 SVGAGI. The CDR3 sequence: CASKPGRWTSIYGYTF. The CDR3 bases are TGTGCCAGCAAACCGGGACGGTGGACGAGTATCTATGGCTACACCTTC.

This clonotype appeared a few times. The gene calls are TRBV4-1 and TRBJ2-7; a possible D gene is TRBD1 (6 bases). The V end lost 3 bases, the J end lost 1 base, and 13 bases lay between the germline ends. The CDR3 loop spans 15 amino acids. Germline CDR1 reads MGHRA; CDR2 reads YSYEKL. The CDR3 sequence: CASSQIVDSSYEQYF. CDR3 coding DNA: TGCGCCAGCAGCCAGATAGTGGACAGTTCCTACGAGCAGTACTTC.

The chain joins TRBV12-3 or TRBV12-4 to TRBJ1-2, with D perhaps matching TRBD1 (6 bases). This CDR3 region has 13 residues. With 8 bases removed from V and 2 bases from J, the gap between germline ends came to 12 bases. The DNA for the CDR3 is TGTGCCAGCGGGGGGGGGCTAAACTATGGCTACACCTTC. Its translation: CASGGGLNYGYTF.

The chain is built from TRBV7-8 and TRBJ2-2; no clear D. CDR1 and CDR2 (germline): SGHVS, FQNEAQ. CDR3 length: 14 residues. V was shortened by 3 bases and J by 4 bases, with 9 bases between the two germline ends. CDR3 region: CASSFGSGTGELFF. CDR3 DNA sequence: TGTGCCAGCAGCTTTGGGTCCGGCACCGGGGAGCTGTTTTTT. Full variable domain (remainder filled in from reference TRBV7-8 and TRBJ2-2): GAGVSQSPRYKVAKRGQDVALRCDPISGHVSLFWYQQALGQGPEFLTYFQNEAQLDKSGLPSDRFFAERPEGSVSTLKIQRTQQEDSAVYLCASSFGSGTGELFFGEGSRLTVL.

This clonotype appeared a few times. J is TRBJ2-5 and V is TRBV21-1; the table assigns TRBD1, which was not confirmed against the DNA. TRBV21-1 is assigned pseudogene status. This CDR3 comprises 15 residues. In DNA form, the CDR3 reads TGTGCCAGCAGCAAAGTTCTGGACAGGCAAGAGACCCAGTACTTC. Its protein product is CASSKVLDRQETQYF.

In its sample, this clonotype was seen a few times. The chain has TRBV6-5 and TRBJ2-1; a possible D gene is TRBD1 (6 bases). Germline CDR1 and CDR2: MNHEY and SVGAGI. The ends were cut back, 6 bases at V and 0 bases at J, with 9 bases in the middle. The CDR3 length is 14 residues. DNA for the CDR3: TGTGCCAGCAGACAGGGCAGCTCCTACAATGAGCAGTTCTTC. Translating it yields CASRQGSSYNEQFF.

The rearrangement joins TRBV7-9 to TRBJ2-5, with TRBD2 matching 14 bases. Unmatched junction bases numbered 12, after V lost 4 bases and J lost 5 bases. The CDR3 totals 18 residues. In germline, CDR1 is SEHNR, CDR2 FQNEAQ (reference sequence). The CDR3 DNA reads TGTGCCAGCAGCTCGCGACTAGCGGGAGGGCCAGGTTATGAGACCCAGTACTTC. This gives the protein CASSSRLAGGPGYETQYF.

The V and J genes are TRBV7-9 and TRBJ2-1; TRBD2 might be the D (7 bases). CDR1 is SEHNR and CDR2 is FQNEAQ in the germline V gene (reference sequence). V shed 3 bases and J shed 5 bases, with 17 bases lying between them. The CDR3 extends over 16 amino acids. CDR3 sequence reads: CASSLPAGAQNNEQFF. CDR3 nucleotide sequence: TGTGCCAGCAGCTTGCCTGCGGGGGCGCAAAACAATGAGCAGTTCTTC.

This clonotype was seen many times. The chain uses TRBV7-9 and TRBJ2-2; no clear D gene. The CDR3 totals 13 residues. Trimming took off 2 bases at V and 2 bases at J, with 3 bases between the two ends. Germline V gives CDR1 SEHNR, CDR2 FQNEAQ (reference sequence). The CDR3 DNA reads as TGTGCCAGCAGCTTATTTAACACCGGGGAGCTGTTTTTT. This translates into CASSLFNTGELFF.

The rearrangement links TRBV14 to TRBJ2-6; either TRBD1 or TRBD2 may fit D (5 bases each). Germline assignment: CDR1 SGHDN and CDR2 FVKESK. CDR3 length equals 18 residues. The ends were cut back, 0 bases at V and 0 bases at J, with 12 bases in the middle. CDR3 in amino acids: CASSQDREILSGANVLTF. The CDR3 DNA reads TGTGCCAGCAGCCAAGACAGGGAGATCCTCTCTGGGGCCAACGTCCTGACTTTC.

The chain couples TRBV11-2 to TRBJ2-2; 7 bases are shared with TRBD2. Losses at the gene ends were 5 bases for V and 5 bases for J; bases not matched to a gene: 5. The germline V gene has CDR1 SGHAT and CDR2 FQNNGV. The CDR3 covers 14 residues. For the CDR3, the DNA is TGTGCCAGCAGCCCGGGACTAAGTACCGGGGAGCTGTTTTTT. It encodes CASSPGLSTGELFF.

This clonotype was detected many times. The CDR3 here is CASSFLATGYRNEQFF. CDR3 bases: TGTGCCAGCAGTTTCTTGGCGACAGGGTATAGGAATGAGCAGTTCTTC. This chain joins TRBV27 and TRBJ2-1, with 7 bases aligning to TRBD1. The CDR3 is made up of 16 amino acids. Germline V gene sequence: CDR1 MNHEY, CDR2 SMNVEV (reference sequence). The V and J ends lost 3 bases and 7 bases, in that order; junction bases with no gene match: 12.

The chain employs TRBV29-1 and TRBJ1-1; D gene uncertain. Between the trimmed V and J ends, which lost 3 bases and 1 base, there was a span of 3 bases. CDR1 is SQVTM and CDR2 is ANQGSEA in the germline V gene. The CDR3 extends over 11 amino acids. CDR3 region: CSVDGNTEAFF. CDR3 bases: TGCAGCGTTGACGGGAACACTGAAGCTTTCTTT.

This chain links TRBV10-3 with TRBJ2-1, with 11 bases matching TRBD2. The CDR3 consists of 22 residues. In germline, CDR1 is ENHRY, CDR2 SYGVKD. With V trimmed by 3 bases and J by 0 bases, 19 bases remained unmatched. CDR3 sequence (DNA): TGTGCCATCAGTGACCCTTGGGGGGCCGGGACTAGCGGTCTAGGCTCCTACAATGAGCAGTTCTTC. Translated, it gives CAISDPWGAGTSGLGSYNEQFF.

The V and J genes are TRBV7-6 and TRBJ2-5; 7 bases match TRBD1. The germline V gene has CDR1 SGHVS and CDR2 FNYEAQ. CDR3 size: 13 residues. Trimming removed 5 bases from V and 3 bases from J; junction bases left unmatched: 3. The DNA of the CDR3 is TGTGCCAGCAGCATCGGGACAGAAGAGACCCAGTACTTC. It encodes CASSIGTEETQYF. The full variable domain, with the rest looked up from reference TRBV7-6 and TRBJ2-5, is GAGVSQSPRYKVTKRGQDVALRCDPISGHVSLYWYRQALGQGPEFLTYFNYEAQQDKSGLPNDRFSAERPEGSISTLTIQRTEQRDSAMYRCASSIGTEETQYFGPGTRLLVL.